Shown below are 8 T cell receptor beta chains from a single sample sequenced in a study of T cell repertoires in cytomegalovirus infection. For these TCRs, the target antigens are not known. Using its own MiXCR run on the reads, TCRdb lists one record per CDR3 protein. The sample records about a million distinct CDR3 sequences, roughly 31% being singletons. Source: cultured CD8+ T cells from PBMCs, taken from culture after CMV antigen stimulation. The receptor set was obtained from a human donor in good health (CMV status not recorded). Some clones in this sample may be carry-over from other donors' samples.

The chain couples TRBV20-1 to TRBJ1-1; a weak D match, TRBD1 (6 bases). This CDR3 is built from 15 residues. The V gene lost 5 bases and the J gene lost 4 bases, with 20 bases spanning the gap. Looked up from germline, CDR1 is DFQATT and CDR2 is SNEGSKA (reference sequence). The DNA of the CDR3 is TGCAGTGCTCTGAAGGGGGGGCGTAGAAGCACTGAAGCTTTCTTT. Translation gives CSALKGGRRSTEAFF.

The chain carries TRBV27 and TRBJ1-4; D remains ambiguous. V was clipped by 3 bases and J by 1 base, with 9 bases between them. Germline V gene lookup returns CDR1 MNHEY and CDR2 SMNVEV (reference sequence). The CDR3 covers 15 residues. Written as DNA, the CDR3 is TGTGCCAGCAGTTTCCATGGGCGAACTAATGAAAAACTGTTTTTT. It is translated as CASSFHGRTNEKLFF.

This clonotype has just a few counts. V usage is TRBV19 and J usage is TRBJ2-1; no definite D call. The germline CDR1 and CDR2 sequences are LNHDA and SQIVND (reference sequence). There are 11 residues in the CDR3. Trimming took off 8 bases at V and 7 bases at J, with 9 bases between the two ends. CDR3 in amino acids: CASAARNEQFF. CDR3 DNA: TGTGCCAGTGCCGCTAGGAATGAGCAGTTCTTC.

In its sample, this clonotype was seen many times. This chain links TRBV7-2 with TRBJ2-7; perhaps TRBD2 as D (5 bases). The length of the CDR3 is 14 residues. In germline, CDR1 is SGHTA, CDR2 FQGNSA. V lost 4 bases and J lost 4, with 14 bases in between. The CDR3 here is CASSCTSWRYEQYV. The CDR3 DNA reads as TGTGCCAGCAGCTGCACCAGTTGGAGGTACGAGCAGTACGTC.

This clonotype occurred a few times. The rearrangement links TRBV4-1 to TRBJ2-2, with D tentatively TRBD1 or TRBD2 (5 bases each). Germline CDR1 reads MGHRA; CDR2 reads YSYEKL. This CDR3 is built from 16 residues. Trimming removed 6 bases at V and 7 bases at J, with 21 bases between. The CDR3, as DNA: TGCGCCAGCAGTCCTAGCACAGGAGGAATTTACGGGGAGCTGTTTTTT. Protein product: CASSPSTGGIYGELFF.

V usage is TRBV6-2 or TRBV6-3 and J usage is TRBJ2-7, with TRBD2 identical over 9 bases. Germline V lookup: CDR1 MNHEY, CDR2 SVGEGT. There are 13 residues in the CDR3. V lost 0 bases and J lost 6; bases outside the gene matches: 0. The CDR3 DNA is TGTGCCAGCAGTTACTCGGGACTAGCCGAGCAGTACGTC. Its protein is CASSYSGLAEQYV.

This clonotype occurred a few times. The chain couples TRBV4-1 to TRBJ1-1, with 10 bases matching TRBD1. Trimming took 4 bases from V and 1 from J; bases not matched to a gene: 3. The CDR3 contains 15 residues. CDR1 and CDR2 from the germline V gene are MGHRA and YSYEKL. This CDR3 reads CASSPTGGSNTEAFF. The CDR3 nucleotides read TGCGCCAGCAGCCCGACAGGGGGCTCGAACACTGAAGCTTTCTTT.

The chain uses TRBV7-2 and TRBJ1-2; D is ambiguous. The CDR3 spans 17 residues. The germline V and J ends were trimmed by 4 bases and 5 bases, with 23 bases remaining between them. The germline V gene has CDR1 SGHTA and CDR2 FQGNSA. This chain's CDR3 is CASSSKKTPLGIYGYTF. CDR3 bases: TGTGCCAGCAGCTCCAAAAAGACCCCCTTAGGAATATATGGCTACACCTTC.